The 15 T cell receptor beta chains given below trace back to one sample, sequenced in a study of T cells in Graves' hyperthyroidism and ophthalmopathy. RNA transcripts provided the source from which TCR beta CDR3 regions were amplified. In the first-round RT-PCR of the TCR CDR3, the HTBI primer set was used. TCRdb passed the multiplex PCR reads through MiXCR, listing each CDR3 protein once. The profile covers approximately 640,000 distinct CDR3 sequences, with around 15% appearing a single time and approximately 3.9% taken by the ten largest. The sequenced material came from blood. The source of these receptors is a woman younger than 45 with Graves' hyperthyroidism.

This clonotype appeared many times. The gene calls are TRBV9 and TRBJ2-4; D is undetermined. Per germline, CDR1 SGDLS and CDR2 YYNGEE. The CDR3 spans 13 residues. V lost 0 bases to trimming and J lost 8 bases, with 9 bases between them. As DNA, the CDR3 is TGTGCCAGCAGCGTAGGGAGTGGCGACATTCAGTACTTC. The encoded protein is CASSVGSGDIQYF.

Many counts were recorded for this clonotype. This chain links TRBV6-1 with TRBJ2-5, with D perhaps matching TRBD1 (6 bases). Trimming took off 10 bases at V and 0 bases at J, with 30 bases between the two ends. CDR3 length: 19 amino acids. Germline-derived CDR1 and CDR2 are MNHNS and SASEGT. CDR3 protein: CATQNEEDGQPRYQETQYF. In nucleotides, the CDR3 is TGTGCCACGCAAAACGAGGAGGATGGACAGCCTAGGTACCAAGAGACCCAGTACTTC.

This clonotype appeared many times. This chain joins TRBV20-1 and TRBJ2-7; D is perhaps TRBD1 or TRBD2 (6 bases each). Germline-derived CDR1 and CDR2 are DFQATT and SNEGSKA (reference sequence). CDR3 length: 15 residues. V was clipped by 4 bases and J by 1 base, with 17 bases between them. The CDR3 nucleotides read TGCAGTGCTACGGGGGCGACAGGCTCATCCTACGAGCAGTACTTC. Amino acid sequence: CSATGATGSSYEQYF.

The V call is TRBV28, the J call TRBJ1-5; no definite D call. The ends were cut back, 1 base at V and 4 bases at J, with 8 bases in the middle. The CDR3 covers 14 residues. CDR1 is MDHEN and CDR2 is SYDVKM in the germline V gene. The CDR3, as DNA: TGTGCCAGCAGTTTATACCGGCAGAATCAGCCCCAGCATTTT. This gives the protein CASSLYRQNQPQHF. The full variable domain, its missing parts supplied by reference TRBV28 and TRBJ1-5, is DVKVTQSSRYLVKRTGEKVFLECVQDMDHENMFWYRQDPGLGLRLIYFSYDVKMKEKGDIPEGYSVSREKKERFSLILESASTNQTSMYLCASSLYRQNQPQHFGDGTRLSIL.

The chain employs TRBV5-1 and TRBJ2-3; D unresolved. V was pared by 5 bases and J by 4 bases, with 8 bases between. The length of the CDR3 is 12 residues. Germline V lookup: CDR1 SGHRS, CDR2 YFSETQ. The CDR3, as DNA: TGCGCCAGCAGAGACTCCGCAGATACGCAGTATTTT. It translates to CASRDSADTQYF.

The chain joins TRBV14 to TRBJ2-1; D is unresolved. This CDR3 region has 16 residues. Germline lookup yields CDR1 SGHDN and CDR2 FVKESK. The V gene lost 4 bases and the J gene lost 0 bases, with 13 bases spanning the gap. CDR3 DNA sequence: TGTGCCAGCAGCCTACATATTCTTAGCTCCTACAATGAGCAGTTCTTC. It yields the protein CASSLHILSSYNEQFF.

In its sample, this clonotype was seen a few times. This rearrangement joins TRBV9 to TRBJ1-2; TRBD1 is a possible D gene (6 bases). The CDR3 runs to 15 residues. Trimming took off 3 bases at V and 6 bases at J, with 18 bases between the two ends. Germline assignment: CDR1 SGDLS and CDR2 YYNGEE. CDR3 sequence (DNA): TGTGCCAGCAGCGGGAGACTGGACAGTCTTCATGGCTACACCTTC. Translation gives CASSGRLDSLHGYTF. The full variable domain, completed using reference TRBV9 and TRBJ1-2, is DSGVTQTPKHLITATGQRVTLRCSPRSGDLSVYWYQQSLDQGLQFLIQYYNGEERAKGNILERFSAQQFPDLHSELNLSSLELGDSALYFCASSGRLDSLHGYTFGSGTRLTVV.

The chain recombines TRBV10-3 with TRBJ2-7; 10 nucleotides line up with TRBD1. The trim removed 8 bases at V and 3 bases at J, leaving 4 bases unmatched. The CDR3 runs to 13 residues. Germline assignment: CDR1 ENHRY and CDR2 SYGVKD. The CDR3 region has the DNA TGTGCCATCGGGGGACAGGGGTACTACGAGCAGTACTTC. Its protein product is CAIGGQGYYEQYF.

This chain joins TRBV20-1 and TRBJ1-3; TRBD1 agrees at 7 bases. CDR3 length: 14 amino acids. The V segment lost 6 bases and the J segment 4 bases; nucleotides outside the gene matches: 9. Germline CDR1 DFQATT, CDR2 SNEGSKA (reference sequence). CDR3 loop: CSAVPTGIGNTIYF. CDR3 nucleotide sequence: TGCAGTGCCGTCCCGACAGGGATAGGAAACACCATATATTTT.

Ten or more counts support this clonotype. The rearrangement joins TRBV20-1 to TRBJ2-7; D gene ambiguous. The CDR3 is 15 amino acids. Per the germline V gene, CDR1 is DFQATT and CDR2 is SNEGSKA (reference sequence). V shed 0 bases and J shed 0 bases, with 12 bases lying between them. CDR3 residues: CSARDLYDDSYEQYF. Here the CDR3 DNA reads TGCAGTGCTAGAGATCTGTACGACGACTCCTACGAGCAGTACTTC.

This clonotype has only a few counts. The rearrangement links TRBV7-3 to TRBJ2-7; 7 nucleotides agree with TRBD2. The CDR3 covers 13 residues. Trimming at V came to 5 bases and at J to 5 bases, leaving 6 bases not matched to a gene. Germline CDR1 and CDR2: SGHTA and FQGTGA. The CDR3 protein is CASSRTSVHEQYF. DNA of the CDR3: TGTGCCAGCAGCAGAACTAGCGTGCACGAGCAGTACTTC.

In its sample, this clonotype was seen many times. This sequence joins TRBV11-2 and TRBJ2-2, with D possibly matching TRBD1 (5 bases). V was trimmed by 7 bases and J by 3 bases, leaving 9 bases between them. CDR1 and CDR2 (germline): SGHAT, FQNNGV. The CDR3 length is 13 residues. This CDR3 reads CASTGPYTGELFF. CDR3 sequence (DNA): TGTGCCAGCACAGGGCCCTACACCGGGGAGCTGTTTTTT.

This clonotype has ten or more counts. The CDR3 reads CSASLGGSGTGELFF. The DNA for the CDR3 is TGCAGTGCTAGCTTAGGGGGGAGTGGCACCGGGGAGCTGTTTTTT. This chain connects TRBV20-1 to TRBJ2-2; D is perhaps TRBD1 or TRBD2 (6 bases each). Germline loops: CDR1 DFQATT, CDR2 SNEGSKA (reference sequence). The CDR3 is 15 amino acids. V was clipped by 3 bases and J by 4 bases, with 15 bases between them.

This chain joins TRBV28 and TRBJ2-7; 11 nucleotides line up with TRBD2. CDR3 size: 14 residues. Germline-derived CDR1 and CDR2 are MDHEN and SYDVKM. V shed 5 bases, J shed 9 bases, and the junction held 9 bases outside the gene matches. CDR3 sequence reads: CASSPRLAGNRQYF. DNA of the CDR3: TGTGCCAGCAGTCCCAGACTAGCGGGAAATCGGCAGTACTTC.

There are many counts of this clonotype. This chain connects TRBV7-2 to TRBJ2-7; D gene unclear. This CDR3 is 13 amino acids long. Trimming took off 5 bases at V and 7 bases at J, with 15 bases between the two ends. The germline V gene encodes CDR1 SGHTA and CDR2 FQGNSA. CDR3 in DNA: TGTGCCAGCAGCGACACGTGGGAAAAGGAGCAGTACTTC. It is translated as CASSDTWEKEQYF.